The clone carrying this TCR beta chain has a single count. Its target is unknown. CDR3 length: 15 amino acids. Germline lookup yields CDR1 SNHLY and CDR2 FYNNEI. Losses at the gene ends were 6 bases for V and 2 bases for J; bases not matched to a gene: 7. These data come from a study of shared clonotypes between healthy human individuals. Findings and limits, study-wide: When compared with the clonotypes that were shared by all four sorted-subset donors, the non-shared clonotypes turned out to have lower generation probabilities.

Each replicate PCR on the sorted subsets used about 220 ng DNA (around 30,000 T cell genomes). Data came from immunoSEQ multiplex PCR; TCRdb stores just in-frame clones and leaves some out. The data show millions of clones, roughly 95% seen once. Source material: naive CD4+ T cells sorted from blood. Indicated subset: CD45RA+ positively selected. The chain couples TRBV2 to TRBJ1-1, with 9 nucleotides matching TRBD1. This TCR came from a man aged 18 to 30 in good health. CDR3 sequence: CASRPRTGVNTEAFF. CDR3 coding DNA: TGTGCCAGCAGACCGAGGACAGGGGTAAACACTGAAGCTTTCTTT.